These T cell receptor beta chains were read from a single sample in a study of long-term antiretroviral therapy in people with HIV. Sequencing used immunoSEQ multiplex PCR; TCRdb keeps in-frame clones, though not all of them. The repertoire consists of some 19,000 clones, with 65% to 85% occurring once and the leading ten covering roughly 8%. Sequencing was performed on unsorted PBMCs, taken 0.9 years after starting antiretroviral therapy. These receptors all come from a man aged 18 to 29 with HIV. The CDR3 runs from the conserved cysteine through the conserved F or W. A D gene is named only where the DNA matches it firmly. Some rows mark clone size as missing; the rest say once, few, many or name a class of expanded clone.

.	.	TRBV6-6	TRBJ1-1	TGTGCCAGCAGTCTCCGGGGACCTCCAAGGGCTGAAGCTTTCTTT	CASSLRGPPRAEAFF
.	.	TRBV5-1	TRBJ2-1	TGCGCCAGCAGCCCGGTTTCAAACCCCTACAATGAGCAGTTCTTC	CASSPVSNPYNEQFF
.	.	TRBV10-3	TRBJ2-3	TGTGCCATCGCAGAGTCCACAGATACGCAGTATTTT	CAIAESTDTQYF
.	.	TRBV6-6	TRBJ2-2	TGTGCCAGCAGTAAAAACACCGGGGAGCTGTTTTTT	CASSKNTGELFF
.	.	TRBV28	TRBJ1-1	TGTGCCAGCAGTTTAGCAGGGCATGGGACTGAAGCTTTCTTT	CASSLAGHGTEAFF
.	TRBD2	TRBV19	TRBJ2-3	TGTGCCAGTAGTGAAGGAGCGGGGGGTTTCACAGATACGCAGTATTTT	CASSEGAGGFTDTQYF
.	.	TRBV28	TRBJ2-5	TGTGCCAGCAGTTTCCCTCCGGGGGACCCAAGGGGCGAGACCCAGTACTTC	CASSFPPGDPRGETQYF
.	.	TRBV7-8	TRBJ2-1	TGTGCCAGCAGCCTCGGCCCCCGCTCCTACAATGAGCAGTTCTTC	CASSLGPRSYNEQFF
.	.	TRBV6-5	TRBJ2-2	TGTGCCAGCGCTGACGACCTCGGAGGGACCGGGGAGCTGTTTTTT	CASADDLGGTGELFF
once	TRBD1	TRBV28	TRBJ1-2	TGTGCCAGCACCCGGGACAGGGGCGGCTACACCTTC	CASTRDRGGYTF
.	.	TRBV5-1	TRBJ2-1	TGCGCCAGCAGCTCGGGGCGGGTGGGCAATGAGCAGTTCTTC	CASSSGRVGNEQFF
.	.	TRBV6-1	TRBJ2-3	TGTGCCAGCAGTGATCGGGCCATGTGGGATACGCAGTATTTT	CASSDRAMWDTQYF
.	.	TRBV11-1	TRBJ2-7	TGTGCCAGCAGCATCCTGACAGGCACCTACGAGCAGTACTTC	CASSILTGTYEQYF
.	TRBD1	TRBV15	TRBJ1-3	TGTGCCACCAGCAGAGCCCCGACAGGGCTAGTAGGAAACACCATATATTTT	CATSRAPTGLVGNTIYF
.	.	TRBV19	TRBJ1-3	TGTGCCAGTAGTTGGCAGTTCAGCTCTGGAAACACCATATATTTT	CASSWQFSSGNTIYF
.	TRBD1	TRBV11-2	TRBJ1-2	TGTGCCAGCAGCTTAATCCGGCGCGGGACAGATTATGGCTACACCTTC	CASSLIRRGTDYGYTF
.	TRBD1	TRBV7-9	TRBJ1-5	TGTGCCAGCAGCTTAGGGGACAGGTGGGATCAGCCCCAGCATTTT	CASSLGDRWDQPQHF
once	.	TRBV4-1	TRBJ1-1	TGCGCCAGCAGCCAAGAGGACACTGAAGCTTTCTTT	CASSQEDTEAFF
few	TRBD1	TRBV7-6	TRBJ2-7	TGTGCCAGCAGCTCAGGACAGGGTGGTTACGAGCAGTACTTC	CASSSGQGGYEQYF
.	.	TRBV28	TRBJ2-4	TGTGCCAGCAGTTTATCAGACATTCAGTACTTC	CASSLSDIQYF
.	.	TRBV4-1	TRBJ2-6	TGCGCCAGCAGCCAAGTAGGCTCTGGGGCCAACGTCCTGACTTTC	CASSQVGSGANVLTF
.	.	TRBV28	TRBJ2-3	TGTGCCAGCAGTTATGGCCCCACAGATACGCAGTATTTT	CASSYGPTDTQYF
.	.	TRBV11-3	TRBJ2-3	TGTGCCAGCAGCTTATTTCCGGGTTCAGATACGCAGTATTTT	CASSLFPGSDTQYF
.	.	TRBV11-2	TRBJ2-7	TGTGCCAGCAGCTTAGACAGGTACGAGCAGTACTTC	CASSLDRYEQYF
.	.	TRBV2	TRBJ2-6	TGTGCCAGCAGTGATCCCCGGGGGTCTGGGGCCAACGTCCTGACTTTC	CASSDPRGSGANVLTF
.	.	TRBV7-9	TRBJ1-2	TGTGCCAGCAGCTTAGCAGCGAACACTAACTATGGCTACACCTTC	CASSLAANTNYGYTF
once	.	TRBV5-1	TRBJ2-3	TGCGCCAGCAGAATTGGCACAGATACGCAGTATTTT	CASRIGTDTQYF
.	TRBD2	TRBV5-3	TRBJ2-5	TGTGCCAGAAGCTTGTTAGCGGGGGGGGAAGAGACCCAGTACTTC	CARSLLAGGEETQYF
.	TRBD1	TRBV7-8	TRBJ1-1	TGTGCCAGCAGCAAACGGACAGGGCTGAACACTGAAGCTTTCTTT	CASSKRTGLNTEAFF
.	.	TRBV28	TRBJ1-2	TGTGCCAGCAGCCTAATACAGGTGTATGGCTACACCTTC	CASSLIQVYGYTF
.	.	TRBV30	TRBJ1-4	TGTGCCTGGAGTGGGCTTGAGGCACGGCGAAAAGGAGAAAAACTGTTTTTT	CAWSGLEARRKGEKLFF
.	.	TRBV6-5	TRBJ1-1	TGTGCCAGCAGTTACTCCCCACCAGGGGAGAAAACTGAAGCTTTCTTT	CASSYSPPGEKTEAFF
.	.	TRBV7-9	TRBJ2-5	TGTGCCAGCACTCCGAGGGGAAGCGACAACCAAGAGACCCAGTACTTC	CASTPRGSDNQETQYF
.	TRBD1	TRBV10-3	TRBJ1-2	TGTGCCATCACCACCCACGAGGGGGCAAACTATGGCTACACCTTC	CAITTHEGANYGYTF
few	.	TRBV10-3	TRBJ1-5	TGTGCCATCAGTGGGGGTTTAGGAGATAATCAGCCCCAGCATTTT	CAISGGLGDNQPQHF
.	.	TRBV12-1	TRBJ1-1	TGTGCCAACCACAGCCGACCGAACACTGAAGCTTTCTTT	CANHSRPNTEAFF
.	.	TRBV18	TRBJ1-6	TGTGCCAGCTCACCCGACCCAATGGGCTCACCCCTCCACTTT	CASSPDPMGSPLHF
.	.	TRBV28	TRBJ1-2	TGTGCCAGCAGTTTATACCGACAGAAGGGCGATGGCTACACCTTC	CASSLYRQKGDGYTF
.	.	TRBV27	TRBJ2-7	TGTGCCAGCAGTTACACCGCTAGCTACTCCTACGAGCAGTACTTC	CASSYTASYSYEQYF
.	.	TRBV2	TRBJ1-3	TGTGCCAGCAGCGCCTTTGGAACGTCGGGGTTCCTCTCTGGAAACACCATATATTTT	CASSAFGTSGFLSGNTIYF
few	TRBD1	TRBV6-5	TRBJ1-5	TGTGCCAGCAGTTACCCTGGACAGGGTCATCAGCCCCAGCATTTT	CASSYPGQGHQPQHF
.	.	TRBV30	TRBJ1-1	TGTGCCTGGAGTCTCTCAGGGAGAGAAGCTTTCTTT	CAWSLSGREAFF
.	TRBD1	TRBV5-1	TRBJ1-1	TGCGCCAGCACTTTGACAGGGCGCACTGAAGCTTTCTTT	CASTLTGRTEAFF
.	.	TRBV6-1	TRBJ1-4	TGTGCCAGCAGGGAAACAGGGCTCAGTGAAAAACTGTTTTTT	CASRETGLSEKLFF
.	.	TRBV19	TRBJ2-5	TGTGCCAGTGGTGCCGGGGTGACCCAGTACTTC	CASGAGVTQYF
few	.	TRBV25-1	TRBJ1-2	TGTGCCAGCAGACGAACAGGAAACTATGGCTACACCTTC	CASRRTGNYGYTF